Described below is a single T cell receptor beta chain sequence and its context. Antigen: not known. This entry is derived from a study of T cells after posttransplantation cyclophosphamide. This CDR3 is 15 amino acids long. V gave up 9 bases and J gave up 7 bases; unmatched junction bases: 13. CDR1 and CDR2 (germline): SGHNT, YYREEE (reference sequence). The method was immunoSEQ multiplex PCR; TCRdb's version includes in-frame clones alone and lacks a portion of them. The data hold about 7,800 clones, with more than 75% observed a single time. Study-level points and caveats: Tissue-infiltrating T cells from skin or gut overlapped little with blood T cells. After PTCy, TRB diversity resembled that of CNI/methotrexate controls. Donor-recipient repertoire similarity was low at 1-2 months, rising over year one.

A marrow graft followed busulfan-fludarabine conditioning, with cyclophosphamide on days +3 and +4. The TCR sequence derives from a female patient in her thirties or forties who received an allogeneic stem cell transplant from an unrelated donor, was CMV-positive, and had no GVHD. The graft donor may have contributed some T cells. The sequences come from PBMCs, collected after allogeneic stem cell transplant with posttransplant cyclophosphamide. The chain couples TRBV5-4 to TRBJ2-2, with TRBD1 matching 9 bases. The CDR3 protein is CATIPLQGAGGELFF. The DNA for the CDR3 is TGTGCCACCATCCCCCTACAGGGGGCGGGCGGGGAGCTGTTTTTT.